The clone carrying this TCR beta chain occurred a few times. Time point of the sample: patch test 1, 2 weeks after DPC sensitization. Treatment of the sample: therapeutic diphenylcyclopropenone sensitization with weekly scalp DPC. Phlebotomy was performed prior to application of every patch test. Alopecia patients between 18 and 70 years old and suitable for DPC were used as donors. This specimen belongs to a study of human T cells and chemical hapten exposure. TCRdb reprocessed the RACE reads via MiXCR and lists one record per CDR3 protein. The sample lists 300,000 to 400,000 distinct CDR3 sequences; around 7% were seen once. CDR1 MGHDK and CDR2 SYGVNS come from the germline V gene. This CDR3 spans 13 amino acids. The germline V and J ends were trimmed by 3 bases and 9 bases, with 12 bases remaining between them.

This TCR was sampled from a woman between 18 and 30 years old with alopecia areata. Some clones in this sample may be carry-over from other donors' samples. J is TRBJ2-1 and V is TRBV25-1; tentative D call: TRBD1 (5 bases). The material sequenced was whole blood, taken in connection with sensitization to the hapten diphenylcyclopropenone (DPC). In DNA form, the CDR3 reads TGTGCCAGCAGTGATACGTGGGGCACTGAGCAGTTCTTC. This gives the protein CASSDTWGTEQFF.